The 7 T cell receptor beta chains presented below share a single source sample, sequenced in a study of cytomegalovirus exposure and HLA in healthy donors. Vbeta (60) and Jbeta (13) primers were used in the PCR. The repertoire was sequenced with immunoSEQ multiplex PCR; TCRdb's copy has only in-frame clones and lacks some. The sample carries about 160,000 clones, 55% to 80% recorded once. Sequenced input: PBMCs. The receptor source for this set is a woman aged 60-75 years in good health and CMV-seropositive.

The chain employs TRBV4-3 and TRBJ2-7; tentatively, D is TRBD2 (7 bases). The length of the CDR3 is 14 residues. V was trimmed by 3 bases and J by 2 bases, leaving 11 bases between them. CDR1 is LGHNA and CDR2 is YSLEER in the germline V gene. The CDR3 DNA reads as TGCGCCAGCAGCCAGGGGGGGGACACCTACGAGCAGTACTTC. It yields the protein CASSQGGDTYEQYF.

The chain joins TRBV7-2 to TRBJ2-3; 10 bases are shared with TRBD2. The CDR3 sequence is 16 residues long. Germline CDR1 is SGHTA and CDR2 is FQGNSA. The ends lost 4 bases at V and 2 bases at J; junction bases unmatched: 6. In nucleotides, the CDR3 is TGTGCCAGCAGCTCGCGACTAGCGGGCCCCACAGATACGCAGTATTTT. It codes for CASSSRLAGPTDTQYF.

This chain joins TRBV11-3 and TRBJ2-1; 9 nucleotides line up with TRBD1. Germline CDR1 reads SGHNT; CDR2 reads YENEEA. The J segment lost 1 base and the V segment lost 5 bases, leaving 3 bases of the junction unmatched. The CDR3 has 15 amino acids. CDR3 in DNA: TGTGCCAGCAGCGTGACAGGGGGGTCCTACAATGAGCAGTTCTTC. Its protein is CASSVTGGSYNEQFF.

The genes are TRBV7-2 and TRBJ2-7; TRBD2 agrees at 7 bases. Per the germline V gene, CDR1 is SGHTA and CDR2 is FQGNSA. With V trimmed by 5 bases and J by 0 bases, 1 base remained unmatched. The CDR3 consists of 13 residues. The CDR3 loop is CASSRGVSYEQYF. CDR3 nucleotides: TGTGCCAGCAGCCGGGGGGTCTCCTACGAGCAGTACTTC.

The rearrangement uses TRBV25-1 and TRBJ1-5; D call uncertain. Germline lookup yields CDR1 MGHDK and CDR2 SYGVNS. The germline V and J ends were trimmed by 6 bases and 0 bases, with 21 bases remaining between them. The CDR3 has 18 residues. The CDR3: CASSPFERQDYSNQPQHF. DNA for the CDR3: TGTGCCAGCAGCCCCTTTGAGCGGCAGGACTATAGCAATCAGCCCCAGCATTTT.

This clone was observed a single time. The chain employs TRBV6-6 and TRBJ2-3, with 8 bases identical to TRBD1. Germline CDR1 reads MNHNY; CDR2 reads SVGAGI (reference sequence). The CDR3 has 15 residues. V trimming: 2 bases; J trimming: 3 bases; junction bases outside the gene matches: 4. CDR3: CASSYQDRVTDTQYF. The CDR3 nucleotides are TGTGCCAGCAGTTACCAGGACAGGGTTACAGATACGCAGTATTTT.

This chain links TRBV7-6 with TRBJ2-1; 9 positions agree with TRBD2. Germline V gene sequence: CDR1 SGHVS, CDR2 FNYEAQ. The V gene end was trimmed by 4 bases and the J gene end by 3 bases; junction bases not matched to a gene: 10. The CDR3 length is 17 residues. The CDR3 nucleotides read TGTGCCAGCAGCTCCAGCCCCGGGACTAGCAGCTACAATGAGCAGTTCTTC. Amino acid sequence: CASSSSPGTSSYNEQFF. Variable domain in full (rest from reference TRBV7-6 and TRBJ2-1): GAGVSQSPRYKVTKRGQDVALRCDPISGHVSLYWYRQALGQGPEFLTYFNYEAQQDKSGLPNDRFSAERPEGSISTLTIQRTEQRDSAMYRCASSSSPGTSSYNEQFFGPGTRLTVL.